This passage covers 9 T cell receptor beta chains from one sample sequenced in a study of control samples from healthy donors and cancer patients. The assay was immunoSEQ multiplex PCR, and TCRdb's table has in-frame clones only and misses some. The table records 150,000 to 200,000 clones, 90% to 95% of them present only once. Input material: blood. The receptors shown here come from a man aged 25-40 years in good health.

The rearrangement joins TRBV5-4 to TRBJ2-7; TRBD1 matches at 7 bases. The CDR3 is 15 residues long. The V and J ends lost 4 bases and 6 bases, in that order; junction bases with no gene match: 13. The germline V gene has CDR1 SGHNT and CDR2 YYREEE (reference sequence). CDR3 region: CASSESSDRSLEQYF. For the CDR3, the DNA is TGTGCCAGCAGCGAGTCCTCGGACAGGTCTCTCGAGCAGTACTTC.

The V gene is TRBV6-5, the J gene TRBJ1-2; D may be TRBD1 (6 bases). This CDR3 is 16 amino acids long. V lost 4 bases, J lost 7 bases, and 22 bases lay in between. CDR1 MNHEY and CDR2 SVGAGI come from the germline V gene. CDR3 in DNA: TGTGCCAGCAGTTCTTCCCCCGGGCCCATAGGGGGTGGCTACACCTTC. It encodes CASSSSPGPIGGGYTF.

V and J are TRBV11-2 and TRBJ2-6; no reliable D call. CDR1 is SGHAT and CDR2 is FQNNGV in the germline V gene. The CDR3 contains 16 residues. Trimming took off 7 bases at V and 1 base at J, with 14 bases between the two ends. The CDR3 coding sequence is TGTGCCAGCATCCCCGGTATGGGATCTGGGGCCAACGTCCTGACTTTC. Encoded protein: CASIPGMGSGANVLTF.

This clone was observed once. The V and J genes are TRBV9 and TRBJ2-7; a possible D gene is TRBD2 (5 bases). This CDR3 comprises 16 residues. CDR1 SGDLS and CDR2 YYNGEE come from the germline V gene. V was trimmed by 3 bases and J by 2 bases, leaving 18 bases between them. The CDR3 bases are TGTGCCAGCAGCGAGGATGGGGATCCAGCGGCCTACGAGCAGTACTTC. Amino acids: CASSEDGDPAAYEQYF.

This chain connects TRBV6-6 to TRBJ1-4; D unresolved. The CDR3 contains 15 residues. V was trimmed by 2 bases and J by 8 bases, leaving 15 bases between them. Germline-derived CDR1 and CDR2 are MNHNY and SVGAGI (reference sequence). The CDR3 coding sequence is TGTGCCAGCAGTTACCTGACCGAGTTAGGGGAAAAACTGTTTTTT. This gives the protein CASSYLTELGEKLFF.

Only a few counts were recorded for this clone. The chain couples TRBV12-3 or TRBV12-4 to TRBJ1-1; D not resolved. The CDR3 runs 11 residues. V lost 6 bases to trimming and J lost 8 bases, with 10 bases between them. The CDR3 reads CASSRTAEAFF. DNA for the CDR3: TGTGCCAGCAGCCGTACAGCCGAAGCTTTCTTT.

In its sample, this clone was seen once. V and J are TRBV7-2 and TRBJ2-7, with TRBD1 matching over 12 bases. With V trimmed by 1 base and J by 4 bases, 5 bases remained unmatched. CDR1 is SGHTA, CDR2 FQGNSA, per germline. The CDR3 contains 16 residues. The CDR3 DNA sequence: TGTGCCAGCAGCTTAGTGGGGACAGGGGGCTTTTACGAGCAGTACTTC. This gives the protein CASSLVGTGGFYEQYF.

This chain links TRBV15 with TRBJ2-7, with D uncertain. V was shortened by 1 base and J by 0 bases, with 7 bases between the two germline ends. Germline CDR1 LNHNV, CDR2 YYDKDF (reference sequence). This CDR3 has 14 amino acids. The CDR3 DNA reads TGTGCCACCAGCAGAGGAGACTCCTCCTACGAGCAGTACTTC. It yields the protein CATSRGDSSYEQYF. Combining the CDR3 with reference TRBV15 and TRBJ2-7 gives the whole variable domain DAMVIQNPRYQVTQFGKPVTLSCSQTLNHNVMYWYQQKSSQAPKLLFHYYDKDFNNEADTPDNFQSRRPNTSFCFLDIRSPGLGDTAMYLCATSRGDSSYEQYFGPGTRLTVT.

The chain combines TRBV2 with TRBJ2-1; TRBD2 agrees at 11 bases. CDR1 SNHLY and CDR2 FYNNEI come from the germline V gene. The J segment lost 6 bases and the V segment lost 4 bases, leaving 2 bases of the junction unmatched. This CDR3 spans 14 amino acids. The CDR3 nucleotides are TGTGCCAGCAGTGGACTAGCGGGGATCAATGAGCAGTTCTTC. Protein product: CASSGLAGINEQFF.